Sequencing of this T cell receptor beta chain was carried out in a study of blood T cells in healthy people across ages (dated by TCRdb to about 2015). The study in broad terms: In model experiments, roughly one uniquely barcoded TCR beta cDNA molecule per two T cells was captured by template switching. The study measured age-related changes in TCR beta repertoire diversity using deep sequencing normalized with unique cDNA molecular identifiers. Four age groups were formed from the donors: young (average approximately 17 years), middle-aged (roughly 38), aged (around 68) and long-lived (82). To avoid experimental bias, donors of different ages were randomly spread across the sequencing lanes. Using the same blood draw, the study looked at two additional independent replicas of 1 million unique cDNA reads for two donors, one aged 18 to 30 and the other aged 80 or older.

On this clonotype itself: Its antigen is not yet known. It has no much larger one-base neighbor in the sample; base qualities were not kept.

Sequences SGHRS (CDR1) and YFSETQ (CDR2) are obtained from the germline V gene. Inclusive of the bounding cysteine and phenylalanine, the CDR3 is 17 residues long. CDR3 DNA only is kept here, 51 bases in frame from base 1. Relative to germline, V is 4 bases shorter and J is 1 base shorter, with 20 bases between their ends. The research as a whole found: Compared with the aged group, more naive CD4+ T cells, fewer expanded clones and increased TCR diversity were shown by the long-lived group, suggesting age selection. The CMV infection status of donors was not known, potentially confounding age-related changes in expanded clonotypes. Bulk unsorted PBMC profiling prevented conclusive comparison of naive and antigen-experienced compartments. Estimates of total diversity based on one million sequenced T cells were considered lower bounds and underestimates. There was a strong correlation between observed TCR beta diversity and the percentage of naive T cells measured by flow cytometry. As age increased, observed TCR beta diversity per million T cells dropped in a roughly linear way, and a significant reduction was already evident by age 40.

Systemically healthy Caucasian individuals from Russia, approximately 39 in total and aged roughly 6 to 95 years, were included as donors. Roughly 10 milliliters of peripheral blood were drawn from each donor into EDTA-treated Vacutainer tubes. Ficoll-Paque density-gradient centrifugation was used to isolate PBMCs, with at least 7 million per sample. Total RNA, at least 6 micrograms per sample, was extracted from PBMCs with Trizol reagent. For every donor, an aliquot of PBMCs went through flow cytometry to measure the percentages of naive CD45RAhigh/CD27high T cells. The receptor library was made with 5' RACE. TCRdb names Illumina HiSeq 2500 as the instrument used. A second PCR of roughly 7 to 12 cycles was run with a J-beta primer mix and a sample-barcoded 5' primer. Each TCR beta cDNA molecule received a unique molecular identifier from a template-switch 5' adaptor carrying 12 random nucleotides. At least 3 million CDR3-containing paired-end reads were obtained from each sample. All of the RNA was converted into first-strand cDNA using the Mint cDNA synthesis kit, with a TRBC-specific oligonucleotide serving as the primer. After uracil-DNA glycosylase treatment, a first 18-cycle PCR used universal primers M1SS and BC2_uni_R on all cDNA. In the original analysis: For normalization, 1 million high-quality reads were randomly selected from each sample, with every read carrying a distinct molecular identifier. Reads with shared molecular identifiers were discarded instead of being binned into consensus sequences. CDR3 identification, clonotype clustering and error correction used MiTCR with a Q25 quality threshold and the strictest error-elimination algorithm. A nonparametric unseen species model with Euler transformation was used to estimate a lower bound on total TCR beta diversity. TCRdb reworked the public reads: Q25 trimming with fastp, MiXCR clone assembly, productive beta chains retained. Every entry covers one CDR3 protein and lists the most common genes and DNA from its rows. These V and J calls rely on TCRdb rather than the paper's analysis. Within this sample are about a million distinct CDR3 sequences, with roughly two fifths of them counted one time only. Around 13% of the sample lies in the top ten.

This TCR derives from a man between 18 and 29 years old in good health. The material sequenced was blood. The rearranged chain carries TRBV5-1 and TRBJ1-1, with no reliable assignment of the D segment. The DNA sequence reads TGCGCCAGCAGCCCCGTGATCACCGCAGGACGGAACACTGAAGCTTTCTTT. It translates as CASSPVITAGRNTEAFF.